A selection of T cell receptor beta chains follows, all from one sample in a study of cytomegalovirus exposure and HLA in healthy donors. Sequencing used immunoSEQ multiplex PCR; TCRdb keeps in-frame clones, though not all of them. The data contain about 270,000 clones, about 75% of them singletons. The sequencing input was PBMCs. These receptors were taken from a female donor in good health and CMV-seronegative. CDR3s include the opening cysteine and the closing phenylalanine or tryptophan. The D gene is left open where the match is weak. Some rows mark clone size as missing; the rest say once, few, many or name a class of expanded clone.

D gene,V gene,clone size,J gene,CDR3 protein,CDR3 DNA
TRBD2,TRBV5-1,few,TRBJ2-1,CASSLGVGLATNEQFF,TGCGCCAGCAGCTTGGGGGTGGGACTAGCGACCAATGAGCAGTTCTTC
-,TRBV6-6,once,TRBJ2-7,CASSFLSYEQYF,TGTGCCAGCAGTTTTCTCAGCTACGAGCAGTACTTC
-,TRBV5-1,once,TRBJ2-5,CASSRRSGVGETQYF,TGCGCCAGCAGCAGGAGGAGTGGGGTTGGGGAGACCCAGTACTTC
TRBD2,TRBV7-7,-,TRBJ2-1,CASSLHPGLAANEQFF,TGTGCCAGCAGCCTTCACCCGGGACTAGCGGCCAATGAGCAGTTCTTC
-,TRBV5-5,once,TRBJ2-1,CASSLEGLYNEQFF,TGTGCCAGCAGCCTCGAGGGCCTCTACAATGAGCAGTTCTTC
TRBD1,TRBV5-1,-,TRBJ2-7,CASSPNRGSYEQYF,TGCGCCAGCAGCCCTAACAGGGGCTCCTACGAGCAGTACTTC
TRBD2,TRBV2,few,TRBJ2-7,CASSGTSGSRGSYEQYF,TGTGCCAGCAGTGGGACTAGCGGGAGTCGGGGCTCCTACGAGCAGTACTTC
TRBD2,TRBV6-5,-,TRBJ2-3,CAGTGLAGETDTQYF,TGTGCCGGCACCGGACTAGCGGGAGAGACAGATACGCAGTATTTT
-,TRBV11-2,-,TRBJ1-1,CASSSRVREAFF,TGTGCCAGCAGCTCAAGAGTACGTGAAGCTTTCTTT
TRBD1,TRBV29-1,few,TRBJ2-7,CSVRFRTGTSYEQYF,TGCAGCGTTAGATTCCGGACAGGGACATCCTACGAGCAGTACTTC
-,TRBV28,-,TRBJ1-2,CASSGAYGYTF,TGTGCCAGCAGCGGAGCCTATGGCTACACCTTC
TRBD1,TRBV29-1,-,TRBJ2-7,CSGRTGGRYEQYF,TGCAGCGGTAGAACAGGGGGCCGATACGAGCAGTACTTC
TRBD1,TRBV9,-,TRBJ2-1,CASSVVDRGSYNEQFF,TGTGCCAGCAGCGTAGTGGACAGGGGCTCCTACAATGAGCAGTTCTTC
TRBD2,TRBV7-6,few,TRBJ2-2,CASSQTTSGSYGGELFF,TGTGCCAGCAGCCAAACTACTAGCGGGTCTTATGGCGGGGAGCTGTTTTTT
TRBD2,TRBV7-6,-,TRBJ2-1,CASSLGLAGAGVNEQFF,TGTGCCAGCAGCTTAGGACTAGCGGGAGCCGGAGTGAATGAGCAGTTCTTC
-,TRBV27,-,TRBJ2-7,CASSSILFGDGYEQYF,TGTGCCAGCAGTTCAATACTATTTGGCGATGGCTACGAGCAGTACTTC
TRBD2,TRBV5-1,once,TRBJ2-5,CASSRAGAGETQYF,TGCGCCAGCAGCCGAGCGGGAGCAGGGGAGACCCAGTACTTC
TRBD2,TRBV6-5,-,TRBJ2-1,CAVTSVVEQFF,TGTGCCGTGACTAGCGTGGTTGAGCAGTTCTTC
TRBD1,TRBV5-1,-,TRBJ2-6,CASSSGQGSSGANVLTF,TGCGCCAGCAGCTCAGGACAGGGAAGCTCTGGGGCCAACGTCCTGACTTTC
TRBD2,TRBV4-1,-,TRBJ2-2,CASSQQSPGLAGGELFF,TGCGCCAGCAGCCAGCAGTCGCCGGGACTAGCAGGCGGGGAGCTGTTTTTT
-,TRBV10-1,once,TRBJ1-1,CATRRDMNTEAFF,TGCGCCACCCGCAGGGATATGAACACTGAAGCTTTCTTT
TRBD2,TRBV7-8,-,TRBJ2-7,CATRPSGSYEQYF,TGTGCCACCCGGCCTAGCGGCTCCTACGAGCAGTACTTC
-,TRBV2,-,TRBJ2-7,CASRGGAYEQYF,TGTGCCAGCAGGGGGGGAGCGTACGAGCAGTACTTC
TRBD2,TRBV28,-,TRBJ2-5,CATQTGAGEFQETQYF,TGTGCCACCCAAACAGGAGCGGGAGAATTCCAAGAGACCCAGTACTTC
TRBD2,TRBV7-9,-,TRBJ2-5,CASSPGVTSGPLSQETQYF,TGTGCCAGCAGCCCGGGGGTTACTAGCGGGCCGCTTTCCCAAGAGACCCAGTACTTC
TRBD1,TRBV5-1,-,TRBJ1-2,CASSAGQYNYGYTF,TGCGCCAGCAGCGCGGGACAGTATAACTATGGCTACACCTTC
-,TRBV11-1,-,TRBJ1-1,CARGRFGTEAFF,TGTGCCCGTGGGAGGTTCGGCACTGAAGCTTTCTTT
TRBD1,TRBV6-5,-,TRBJ2-2,CASSYSGTGEQLFF,TGTGCCAGCAGTTACTCCGGGACAGGGGAACAGCTGTTTTTT
TRBD1,TRBV5-4,few,TRBJ1-2,CASSRTGENYGYTF,TGTGCCAGCAGCAGGACAGGGGAAAACTATGGCTACACCTTC
TRBD2,TRBV7-2,-,TRBJ2-5,CASSFRDYQETQYF,TGTGCCAGCAGCTTTCGGGACTATCAAGAGACCCAGTACTTC
-,TRBV5-1,once,TRBJ2-3,CASSPYLQAGGTDTQYF,TGCGCCAGCAGCCCATATCTCCAGGCAGGGGGGACAGATACGCAGTATTTT
TRBD2,TRBV9,-,TRBJ2-5,CASSRTSETQYF,TGTGCCAGCAGCCGGACTAGTGAGACCCAGTACTTC
-,TRBV6-1,few,TRBJ1-1,CASSESRGTEAFF,TGTGCCAGCAGTGAATCTCGGGGGACTGAAGCTTTCTTT
TRBD1,TRBV6-1,-,TRBJ2-5,CASSASDRGKAWETQYF,TGTGCCAGCAGTGCTTCGGACAGGGGGAAGGCTTGGGAGACCCAGTACTTC
-,TRBV5-1,-,TRBJ1-1,CASSLGRADTEAFF,TGCGCCAGCAGCTTGGGGAGGGCGGACACTGAAGCTTTCTTT
TRBD1,TRBV18,-,TRBJ1-4,CASSPGTGGQEKLFF,TGTGCCAGCTCACCGGGGACAGGGGGTCAGGAAAAACTGTTTTTT
-,TRBV6-5,few,TRBJ2-3,CASSYRGFGDTQYF,TGTGCCAGCAGTTACAGGGGCTTCGGGGATACGCAGTATTTT
TRBD2,TRBV11-3,-,TRBJ2-1,CASSLDSGSRNEQFF,TGTGCCAGCAGCTTAGATAGCGGGAGTCGTAATGAGCAGTTCTTC
TRBD2,TRBV6-6,-,TRBJ2-7,CASSRSGTSESYEQYF,TGTGCCAGCAGTCGTTCCGGGACTAGCGAATCCTACGAGCAGTACTTC
-,TRBV15,-,TRBJ1-4,CATSPTQGRRTEKLFF,TGTGCCACCAGCCCAACACAGGGCCGCCGAACTGAAAAACTGTTTTTT
TRBD2,TRBV11-1,once,TRBJ2-3,CASSPSGSGDTQYF,TGTGCCAGCAGCCCTAGCGGGAGCGGCGATACGCAGTATTTT
-,TRBV6-6,-,TRBJ2-2,CASSYSRIPNTGELFF,TGTGCCAGCAGTTACTCGAGGATACCGAACACCGGGGAGCTGTTTTTT
TRBD2,TRBV5-4,-,TRBJ2-3,CAGREGRTDTQYF,TGTGCCGGGCGGGAGGGACGCACAGATACGCAGTATTTT
TRBD2,TRBV6-1,-,TRBJ2-3,CASRSRAGNTDTQYF,TGTGCCAGCAGATCCAGAGCGGGAAACACAGATACGCAGTATTTT
-,TRBV4-1,-,TRBJ2-6,CASSQAAGKPSGANVLTF,TGCGCCAGCAGCCAAGCGGCAGGCAAACCCTCTGGGGCCAACGTCCTGACTTTC
TRBD2,TRBV7-2,-,TRBJ2-1,CASSLASSGRGNEQFF,TGTGCCAGCAGCTTAGCGTCCAGCGGGAGGGGGAATGAGCAGTTCTTC
TRBD1,TRBV6-5,-,TRBJ1-1,CASSNPTGVTEAFF,TGTGCCAGCAGTAACCCGACAGGGGTAACTGAAGCTTTCTTT
-,TRBV2,-,TRBJ2-2,CASKGQRNTGELFF,TGTGCCAGCAAAGGACAGAGAAACACCGGGGAGCTGTTTTTT
TRBD2,TRBV13,few,TRBJ2-3,CASSSTSGRAADTQYF,TGTGCCAGCAGCTCGACTAGCGGGAGGGCCGCGGATACGCAGTATTTT
TRBD2,TRBV29-1,-,TRBJ2-1,CSVEGGRSSYNEQFF,TGCAGCGTTGAAGGCGGGAGGAGCTCCTACAATGAGCAGTTCTTC
-,TRBV30,few,TRBJ1-2,CAWSVGGANYGYTF,TGTGCCTGGAGTGTGGGAGGGGCGAACTATGGCTACACCTTC
-,TRBV19,-,TRBJ2-2,CASSTTKAVGDTGELFF,TGTGCCAGTAGTACCACGAAGGCGGTGGGAGACACCGGGGAGCTGTTTTTT
TRBD1,TRBV5-1,-,TRBJ2-2,CASSSPGQGGTGELFF,TGCGCCAGCAGCTCTCCGGGACAGGGGGGCACCGGGGAGCTGTTTTTT
-,TRBV5-1,-,TRBJ2-1,CASSLAPWANEQFF,TGCGCCAGCAGCTTGGCTCCTTGGGCAAATGAGCAGTTCTTC